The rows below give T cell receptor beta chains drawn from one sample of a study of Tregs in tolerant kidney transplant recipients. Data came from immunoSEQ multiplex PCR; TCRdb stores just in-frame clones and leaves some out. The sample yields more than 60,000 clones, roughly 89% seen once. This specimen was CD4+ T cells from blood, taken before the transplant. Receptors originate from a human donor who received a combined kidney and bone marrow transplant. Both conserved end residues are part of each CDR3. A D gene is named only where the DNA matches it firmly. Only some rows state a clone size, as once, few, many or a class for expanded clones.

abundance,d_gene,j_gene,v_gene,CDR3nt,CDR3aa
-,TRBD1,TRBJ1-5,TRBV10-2,TGCGCCAGCACCGACAGGGACGATCAGCCCCAGCATTTT,CASTDRDDQPQHF
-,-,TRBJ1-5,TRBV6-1,TGTGCCAGTCAATCATCTCCGAGGACTGATCAGCCCCAGCATTTT,CASQSSPRTDQPQHF
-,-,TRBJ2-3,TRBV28,TGTGCCAGCATTTCCCAGGCGGGAAGGACAGATACGCAGTATTTT,CASISQAGRTDTQYF
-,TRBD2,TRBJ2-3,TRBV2,TGTGCCAGCAGTGTAAATAGCGGGAGAAGGACGGATACGCAGTATTTT,CASSVNSGRRTDTQYF
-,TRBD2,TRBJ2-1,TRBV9,TGTGCCAGCAGCGTTGGCGGGAGGGCCAATGAGCAGTTCTTC,CASSVGGRANEQFF
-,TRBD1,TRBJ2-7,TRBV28,TGTGCCAGCAGTTTCTCATGGGGGGCAGGGGGCGAATACGAGCAGTACTTC,CASSFSWGAGGEYEQYF
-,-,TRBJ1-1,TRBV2,TGTGCCAGCAGTGAAGCATTACGGTCGAACACTGAAGCTTTCTTT,CASSEALRSNTEAFF
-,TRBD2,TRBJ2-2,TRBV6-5,TGTGCCAGCAGCCCCGGACTAGCGGGGACCGGGGAGCTGTTTTTT,CASSPGLAGTGELFF
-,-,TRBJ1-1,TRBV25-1,TGTGCCAGCAGCCGGGGGGGTTGGACCACTGAAGCTTTCTTT,CASSRGGWTTEAFF
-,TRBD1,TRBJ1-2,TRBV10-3,TGTGCCACGGGGACAGGCGACTATGGCTACACCTTC,CATGTGDYGYTF
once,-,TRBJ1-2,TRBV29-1,TGCAGCGTTCTGGGCCTAAACTATGGCTACACCTTC,CSVLGLNYGYTF
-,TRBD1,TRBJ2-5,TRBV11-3,TGTGCCAGCAGTGATGGACAGGGGGTGTTGGAGACCCAGTACTTC,CASSDGQGVLETQYF
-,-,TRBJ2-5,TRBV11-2,TGTGCCAGCAGCCATAGCCCCAAACAAGAGACCCAGTACTTC,CASSHSPKQETQYF
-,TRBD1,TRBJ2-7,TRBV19,TGTGCCAGTAGTCCTTGGACAGGAGCCTACGAGCAGTACTTC,CASSPWTGAYEQYF
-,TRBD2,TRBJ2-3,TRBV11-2,TGTGCCTGTATAACGACTAGCGGGAGCGCAGATACGCAGTATTTT,CACITTSGSADTQYF
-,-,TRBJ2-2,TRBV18,TGTGCCAGCTCACCGGGACAAAACACCGGGGAGCTGTTTTTT,CASSPGQNTGELFF
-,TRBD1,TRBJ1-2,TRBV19,TGTGCCAGTAGTATGGTACGAGGGGGCGACTATGGCTACACCTTC,CASSMVRGGDYGYTF
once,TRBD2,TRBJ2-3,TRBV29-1,TGCAGCGCCGGTGGGACTAGCGGCTCTAGCACAGATACGCAGTATTTT,CSAGGTSGSSTDTQYF
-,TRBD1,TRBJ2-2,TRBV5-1,TGCGCCAGCAGCTTCCACGGGACAGAAAACACCGGGGAGCTGTTTTTT,CASSFHGTENTGELFF
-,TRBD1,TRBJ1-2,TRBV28,TGTGCCAGCAAGGGACAGAACTATGGCTACACCTTC,CASKGQNYGYTF
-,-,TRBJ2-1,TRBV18,TGTGCCAGCTCACCAACGATATCGGGAACCTTTTACAATGAGCAGTTCTTC,CASSPTISGTFYNEQFF
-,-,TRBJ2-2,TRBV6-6,TGTGCCAGCAGTTACAGTGGGGGGACCGGGGAGCTGTTTTTT,CASSYSGGTGELFF
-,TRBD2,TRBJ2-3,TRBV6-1,TGTGCCAGCAACGGGGGGGGCACAGATACGCAGTATTTT,CASNGGGTDTQYF
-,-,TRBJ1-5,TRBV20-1,TGCAGTGCTCAGGGGCATCAGCCCCAGCATTTT,CSAQGHQPQHF